This TCR beta chain originates from a study of blood T cell repertoires in COVID-19. Study-level information: PBMCs, B-cell-depleted T cells, or T cells were the source of the cDNA or gDNA that made up the material.

Authors' processing steps: Amplification from reference gene primers served as the basis for estimated nucleated cell counts. Generated by immunoSEQ multiplex PCR, the TCRdb table keeps only in-frame clones and is missing some. Clone size and the V and J calls come from that table; the DNA yielded D and trimming. The top ten hold 1% to 1.3% of the sample, which has some 390,000 clones, around 87% seen once. What was sequenced was PBMCs or T cells enriched from blood (not recorded which). This receptor was obtained from a young man who had recovered from COVID-19.

Here the CDR3 DNA reads TGTGCCAGCTCACTTCAACGGGGCGGGAGGGCCGGAGATACGCAGTATTTT. Its translation is CASSLQRGGRAGDTQYF. J is TRBJ2-3 and V is TRBV18, with 9 bases matching TRBD2. This CDR3 region has 17 residues. Per germline, CDR1 KGHSH and CDR2 LQKENI. J lost 5 bases, V lost 4 bases, and 13 bases had no gene match.